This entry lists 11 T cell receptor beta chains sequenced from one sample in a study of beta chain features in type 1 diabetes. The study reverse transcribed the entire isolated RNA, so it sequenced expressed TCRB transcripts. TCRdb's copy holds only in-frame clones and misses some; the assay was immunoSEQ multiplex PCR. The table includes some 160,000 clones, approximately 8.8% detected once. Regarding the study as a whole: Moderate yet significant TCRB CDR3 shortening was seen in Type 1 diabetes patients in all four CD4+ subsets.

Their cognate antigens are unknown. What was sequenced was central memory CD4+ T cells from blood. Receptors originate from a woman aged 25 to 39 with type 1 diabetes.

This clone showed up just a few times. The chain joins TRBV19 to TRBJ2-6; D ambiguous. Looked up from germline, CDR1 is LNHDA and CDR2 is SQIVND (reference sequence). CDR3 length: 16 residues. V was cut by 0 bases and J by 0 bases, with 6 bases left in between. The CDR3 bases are TGTGCCAGTAGTATAGATCTGAGCTCTGGGGCCAACGTCCTGACTTTC. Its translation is CASSIDLSSGANVLTF. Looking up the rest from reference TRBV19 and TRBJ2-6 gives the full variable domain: DGGITQSPKYLFRKEGQNVTLSCEQNLNHDAMYWYRQDPGQGLRLIYYSQIVNDFQKGDIAEGYSVSREKKESFPLTVTSAQKNPTAFYLCASSIDLSSGANVLTFGAGSRLTVL.

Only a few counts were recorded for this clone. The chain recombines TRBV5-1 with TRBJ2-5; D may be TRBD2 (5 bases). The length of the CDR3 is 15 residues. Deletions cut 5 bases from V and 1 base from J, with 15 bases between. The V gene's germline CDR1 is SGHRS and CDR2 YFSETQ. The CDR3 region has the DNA TGCGCCAGCAGTCTCCCGGACGGACTCCAAGAGACCCAGTACTTC. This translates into CASSLPDGLQETQYF.

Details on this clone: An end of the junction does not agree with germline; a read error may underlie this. CDR3 nucleotides: TGTGCTAGCAGCCCAGTAGGAGGTAGCGGAGGGTTCTCCGAGCAGTACTTC. Translation: CASSPVGGSGGFSEQYF. The chain carries TRBV7-7 and TRBJ2-7; D may be TRBD2 (6 bases). The CDR3 sequence is 17 residues long. Germline CDR1 and CDR2: SSHAT and FNYEAQ (reference sequence).

The CDR3 is CASSILGGPRQETQYF. The CDR3 region has the DNA TGTGCCAGTAGTATCCTGGGAGGGCCGCGGCAAGAGACCCAGTACTTC. The chain uses TRBV19 and TRBJ2-5; 7 bases map to TRBD2. With 3 bases clipped from V and 2 bases from J, the junction kept 9 bases outside the gene matches. The CDR3 length is 16 residues. Germline V CDR1 and CDR2: LNHDA, SQIVND (reference sequence).

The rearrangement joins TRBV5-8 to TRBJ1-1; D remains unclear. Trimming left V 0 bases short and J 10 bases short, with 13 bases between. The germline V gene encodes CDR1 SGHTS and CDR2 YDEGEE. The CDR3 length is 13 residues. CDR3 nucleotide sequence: TGTGCCAGCAGCTTGGAAGGAGGCAGTTCAGCTTTCTTT. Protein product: CASSLEGGSSAFF.

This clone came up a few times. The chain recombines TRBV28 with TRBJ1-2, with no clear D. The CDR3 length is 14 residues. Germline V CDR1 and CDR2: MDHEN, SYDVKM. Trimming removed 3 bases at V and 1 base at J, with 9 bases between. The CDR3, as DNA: TGTGCCAGCAGTTTCCCTAACAGTAACTATGGCTACACCTTC. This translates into CASSFPNSNYGYTF.

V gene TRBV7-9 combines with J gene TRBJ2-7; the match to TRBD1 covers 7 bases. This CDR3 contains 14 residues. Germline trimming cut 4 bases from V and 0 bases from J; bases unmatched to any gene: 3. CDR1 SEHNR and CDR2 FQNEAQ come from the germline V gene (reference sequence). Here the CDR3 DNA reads TGTGCCAGCAGCTGGACAGGCACCTCCTACGAGCAGTACTTC. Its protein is CASSWTGTSYEQYF.

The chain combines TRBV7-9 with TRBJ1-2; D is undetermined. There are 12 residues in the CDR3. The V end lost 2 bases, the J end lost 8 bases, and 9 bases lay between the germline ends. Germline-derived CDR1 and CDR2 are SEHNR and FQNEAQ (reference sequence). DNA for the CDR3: TGTGCCAGCAGCTTAAACACTAACGGCTACACCTTC. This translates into CASSLNTNGYTF.

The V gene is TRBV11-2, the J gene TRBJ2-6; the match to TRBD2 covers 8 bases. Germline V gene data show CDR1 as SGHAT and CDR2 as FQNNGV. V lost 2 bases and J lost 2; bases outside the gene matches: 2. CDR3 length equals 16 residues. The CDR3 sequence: CASSLSLAAGANVLTF. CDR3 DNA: TGTGCCAGCAGCTTATCACTAGCGGCTGGGGCCAACGTCCTGACTTTC.

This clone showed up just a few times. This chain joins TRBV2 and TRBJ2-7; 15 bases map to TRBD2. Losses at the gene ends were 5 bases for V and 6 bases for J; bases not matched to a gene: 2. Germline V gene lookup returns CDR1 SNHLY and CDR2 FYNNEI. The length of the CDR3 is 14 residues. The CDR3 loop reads CASSRTSGRAEQYF. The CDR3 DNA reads TGTGCCAGCAGTCGGACTAGCGGGAGGGCCGAGCAGTACTTC.

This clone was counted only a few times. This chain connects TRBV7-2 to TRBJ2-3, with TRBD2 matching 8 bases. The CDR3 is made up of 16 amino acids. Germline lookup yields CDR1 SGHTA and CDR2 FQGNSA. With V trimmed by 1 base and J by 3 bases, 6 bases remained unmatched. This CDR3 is CASSLVGLAATDTQYF. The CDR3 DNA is TGTGCCAGCAGCTTAGTCGGACTAGCAGCAACAGATACGCAGTATTTT.